The 32 T cell receptor beta chains below come from one sample, sequenced in a study of T cell changes during pregnancy in multiple sclerosis (dated by TCRdb to between 2018 and 2021). Receptor amplification or capture employed the immunoSEQ multiplex PCR assay. This immuneACCESS table, as held by TCRdb, lists in-frame sequences with V and J called but not all clones. Of the missing ones, under half trace to an unresolved V gene in checked studies; the others have no known cause. The sample table records under 75,000 clones; approximately 90% of these occur just once. The ten largest clones represent 2.8% of the sample. Sample: peripheral blood, taken in the third trimester of pregnancy. The receptors shown here come from a female donor in good health, enrolled as a control in a pregnancy study.

The V and J genes are TRBV6-5 and TRBJ1-1, with D possibly matching TRBD1 (5 bases). Germline V gene data show CDR1 as MNHEY and CDR2 as SVGAGI. Trimming left V 4 bases short and J 0 bases short, with 15 bases between. CDR3 length equals 16 residues. The CDR3 bases are TGTGCCAGCAGTTTCTCCTCAGGGTACCTGAACACTGAAGCTTTCTTT. It yields the protein CASSFSSGYLNTEAFF.

This clone was counted only a few times. The chain employs TRBV28 and TRBJ2-7; 14 nucleotides align to TRBD2. From germline, CDR1 is MDHEN and CDR2 SYDVKM. Trimming at V came to 5 bases and at J to 5 bases, leaving 5 bases not matched to a gene. The CDR3 loop spans 15 amino acids. Written as DNA, the CDR3 is TGTGCCAGCAGTCCCCGGACTAGCGGGAGGAACGAGCAGTACTTC. This codes for CASSPRTSGRNEQYF.

The chain links TRBV28 to TRBJ2-7; D is possibly TRBD2 (6 bases). The CDR3 has 18 amino acids. The germline V gene encodes CDR1 MDHEN and CDR2 SYDVKM. The V end lost 7 bases, the J end lost 1 base, and 26 bases lay between the germline ends. CDR3 sequence (DNA): TGTGCCAGCACTCCCGGACACCCCCGGGACTCATTTTCCTACGAGCAGTACTTC. Translation gives CASTPGHPRDSFSYEQYF.

The chain links TRBV27 to TRBJ2-1; 8 bases fit TRBD2. With 1 base clipped from V and 8 bases from J, the junction kept 1 base outside the gene matches. The CDR3 is made up of 13 amino acids. The germline V gene encodes CDR1 MNHEY and CDR2 SMNVEV (reference sequence). The DNA of the CDR3 is TGTGCCAGCAGTTTATATAGCGGGGATGAGCAGTTCTTC. Residues: CASSLYSGDEQFF.

The gene calls are TRBV27 and TRBJ1-1, with D maybe TRBD1 (5 bases). V lost 3 bases and J lost 3, with 8 bases in between. The length of the CDR3 is 13 residues. CDR1 and CDR2 (germline): MNHEY, SMNVEV (reference sequence). The CDR3 bases are TGTGCCAGCAGTTTGGGACTGGACACTGAAGCTTTCTTT. This encodes CASSLGLDTEAFF.

In the case of this clone: The sample contains more than one DNA sequence encoding this CDR3. The rearrangement uses TRBV28 and TRBJ2-7; possible D gene TRBD2, 6 bases. The CDR3 is made up of 14 amino acids. The V gene lost 1 base and the J gene lost 3 bases, with 10 bases spanning the gap. Per germline, CDR1 MDHEN and CDR2 SYDVKM. CDR3 DNA sequence: TGTGCCAGCAGTTTATCCGGGCGGGACTACGAGCAGTACTTC. Translation gives CASSLSGRDYEQYF.

DNA for the CDR3: TGTGCCAGCAGCTTGGCTTGGACAGTGGATCAGCCCCAGCATTTT. It specifies CASSLAWTVDQPQHF. The chain uses TRBV5-5 and TRBJ1-5; the D gene is possibly TRBD1 (6 bases). V was cut by 0 bases and J by 5 bases, with 12 bases left in between. Germline V gene lookup returns CDR1 SGHKS and CDR2 YYEKEE (reference sequence). This CDR3 comprises 15 residues.

The V call is TRBV19, the J call TRBJ1-2; 9 bases are a match to TRBD1. Germline loops: CDR1 LNHDA, CDR2 SQIVND (reference sequence). V trimming: 9 bases; J trimming: 7 bases; junction bases outside the gene matches: 3. The CDR3 has 11 residues. CDR3 nucleotide sequence: TGTGCCAGCCGGACAGGGGTTGGCTACACCTTC. It translates to CASRTGVGYTF.

The chain employs TRBV4-2 and TRBJ1-1, with 9 bases lining up with TRBD1. V was pared by 2 bases and J by 10 bases, with 11 bases of the junction left unmatched. Germline V CDR1 and CDR2: LGHNA, YNFKEQ. The CDR3 sequence is 15 residues long. CDR3 in amino acids: CASSQLLGQGKLAFF. DNA of the CDR3: TGTGCCAGCAGCCAACTTCTCGGACAGGGGAAGTTAGCTTTCTTT.

Only one count was recorded for this clone. The rearrangement joins TRBV6-1 to TRBJ1-4, with 9 bases lining up with TRBD1. V gave up 6 bases and J gave up 11 bases; unmatched junction bases: 10. The germline V gene has CDR1 MNHNS and CDR2 SASEGT. This CDR3 has 14 amino acids. CDR3 sequence: CASRRDRVENKLFF. The DNA for the CDR3 is TGTGCCAGCAGAAGGGACAGGGTGGAGAACAAACTGTTTTTT.

The V and J genes are TRBV13 and TRBJ2-7; maybe TRBD1 (6 bases). This CDR3 has 13 residues. Germline V gives CDR1 PRHDT, CDR2 FYEKMQ (reference sequence). V was cut by 5 bases and J by 4 bases, with 12 bases left in between. This CDR3 is CASSPRGKYEQYF. In DNA, the CDR3 is TGTGCCAGCAGCCCGAGGGGGAAATACGAGCAGTACTTC.

The gene calls are TRBV7-2 and TRBJ1-4, with D unclear. CDR3 length: 15 amino acids. The germline gives CDR1 SGHTA, CDR2 FQGNSA. Trimming shortened V by 5 bases and J by 0 bases, and 10 bases separated the two germline ends. CDR3 in DNA: TGTGCCAGCAGCGAAGCGGCTACAACTAATGAAAAACTGTTTTTT. Protein sequence: CASSEAATTNEKLFF. Drawing the rest from reference TRBV7-2 and TRBJ1-4, the complete variable domain is GAGVSQSPSNKVTEKGKDVELRCDPISGHTALYWYRQSLGQGLEFLIYFQGNSAPDKSGLPSDRFSAERTGGSVSTLTIQRTQQEDSAVYLCASSEAATTNEKLFFGSGTQLSVL.

The chain couples TRBV27 to TRBJ2-6, with a tentative D call TRBD2 (7 bases). V lost 1 base to trimming and J lost 0 bases, with 13 bases between them. The CDR3 has 18 amino acids. In germline, CDR1 is MNHEY, CDR2 SMNVEV (reference sequence). The CDR3 spells CASSLYGGPPSGANVLTF. Written as DNA, the CDR3 is TGTGCCAGCAGTTTATACGGGGGGCCCCCCTCTGGGGCCAACGTCCTGACTTTC.

The V gene is TRBV28, the J gene TRBJ1-3; unclear D gene. Trimming cost V 6 bases and J 0 bases, with 18 bases left between them. The CDR3 totals 17 residues. Looked up from germline, CDR1 is MDHEN and CDR2 is SYDVKM. Here the CDR3 reads CASSMVEWQNSGNTIYF. In DNA form, the CDR3 reads TGTGCCAGCAGCATGGTGGAGTGGCAGAACTCTGGAAACACCATATATTTT.

This clone was seen once. The chain is built from TRBV7-3 and TRBJ2-3, with 14 bases matching TRBD2. The junction had 13 bases not matched to a gene; V was cut back by 5 bases and J by 0 bases. Per the germline V gene, CDR1 is SGHTA and CDR2 is FQGTGA. The CDR3 consists of 20 residues. The CDR3 DNA reads as TGTGCCAGCAGCCAGGGACTAGCGGGGGCGCTAACCTTTAGCACAGATACGCAGTATTTT. Translated, it gives CASSQGLAGALTFSTDTQYF.

V and J are TRBV5-6 and TRBJ1-1; D gene ambiguous. In germline, CDR1 is SGHDT, CDR2 YYEEEE. Trimming stripped 0 bases from V and 7 bases from J, with 10 bases between. This CDR3 region has 13 residues. The CDR3 here is CASSLDPEGEAFF. CDR3 nucleotide sequence: TGTGCCAGCAGCTTGGACCCCGAGGGTGAAGCTTTCTTT.

The gene calls are TRBV6-5 and TRBJ1-4; possible D gene TRBD1, 6 bases. The germline V gene has CDR1 MNHEY and CDR2 SVGAGI. The CDR3 is 13 residues long. The germline V and J ends were trimmed by 6 bases and 6 bases, with 11 bases remaining between them. This CDR3 reads CASRRTADEKLFF. CDR3 in DNA: TGTGCCAGCAGGCGGACAGCTGATGAAAAACTGTTTTTT.

The rearrangement links TRBV19 to TRBJ2-1, with unresolved D. The germline gives CDR1 LNHDA, CDR2 SQIVND (reference sequence). CDR3 length: 11 residues. V lost 10 bases and J lost 4, with 8 bases in between. CDR3 DNA sequence: TGTGCCACCGGTCTTTACAATGAGCAGTTCTTC. Translated: CATGLYNEQFF.

The chain carries TRBV5-1 and TRBJ2-5; 7 nucleotides align to TRBD1. V dropped 4 bases and J dropped 2; count of bases not matched to a gene: 11. Per germline, CDR1 SGHRS and CDR2 YFSETQ. CDR3 length: 16 residues. CDR3 in DNA: TGCGCCAGCAGCCTTACGGGACAGCGATTACAAGAGACCCAGTACTTC. This translates into CASSLTGQRLQETQYF.

The V and J genes are TRBV11-2 and TRBJ2-1; D is unclear. The length of the CDR3 is 11 residues. Per germline, CDR1 SGHAT and CDR2 FQNNGV. The V end was cut by 6 bases, the J end by 4 bases, with 4 bases between. The CDR3 DNA follows: TGTGCCAGCAGACAGTACAATGAGCAGTTCTTC. It encodes CASRQYNEQFF.

This clone was seen a single time. The chain uses TRBV27 and TRBJ1-5, with 7 positions matching TRBD1. The CDR3 is made up of 15 amino acids. Germline CDR1 MNHEY, CDR2 SMNVEV (reference sequence). Trimming cost V 3 bases and J 7 bases; bases outside gene matches: 9. The CDR3 region has the DNA TGTGCCAGCAGTTTTAACAGGGGAGAGGAACAGCCCCAGCATTTT. Translated: CASSFNRGEEQPQHF.

The J gene is TRBJ1-2, the V gene TRBV5-1, with 9 bases that match TRBD1. Germline V lookup: CDR1 SGHRS, CDR2 YFSETQ. V shed 7 bases, J shed 2 bases, and the junction held 6 bases outside the gene matches. CDR3 length: 14 amino acids. CDR3 sequence (DNA): TGCGCCAGCCAGTCTACAGGGGGCAACTATGGCTACACCTTC. It is translated as CASQSTGGNYGYTF.

This rearrangement joins TRBV6-6 to TRBJ1-3; D call uncertain. Germline CDR1 reads MNHNY; CDR2 reads SVGAGI (reference sequence). V lost 6 bases and J lost 0, with 9 bases in between. The CDR3 consists of 14 residues. The CDR3 here is CASRTVISGNTIYF. The CDR3 region has the DNA TGTGCCAGCAGAACAGTTATCTCTGGAAACACCATATATTTT.

The V and J genes are TRBV6-5 and TRBJ2-7, with D hard to call. Germline V gene lookup returns CDR1 MNHEY and CDR2 SVGAGI. V was shortened by 5 bases and J by 2 bases, with 13 bases between the two germline ends. The CDR3 runs to 14 residues. CDR3 amino acids: CASSRSVGAYEQYF. CDR3 coding DNA: TGTGCCAGCAGTCGCTCGGTCGGTGCCTACGAGCAGTACTTC.

The gene calls are TRBV19 and TRBJ2-1; TRBD2 matches 9 bases. Germline V gene lookup returns CDR1 LNHDA and CDR2 SQIVND (reference sequence). V lost 5 bases and J lost 4; bases outside the gene matches: 9. The CDR3 sequence is 16 residues long. The CDR3 nucleotides read TGTGCCAGTAGTCCCAAGGGACTAGCAGGGTACAATGAGCAGTTCTTC. It is translated as CASSPKGLAGYNEQFF. The full variable domain, in which reference TRBV19 and TRBJ2-1 provide the parts outside the CDR3, is DGGITQSPKYLFRKEGQNVTLSCEQNLNHDAMYWYRQDPGQGLRLIYYSQIVNDFQKGDIAEGYSVSREKKESFPLTVTSAQKNPTAFYLCASSPKGLAGYNEQFFGPGTRLTVL.

This chain links TRBV5-1 with TRBJ2-7; TRBD1 is a possible D gene (5 bases). Trimming pared 0 bases from V and 4 bases from J, leaving 11 bases between. Germline CDR1 is SGHRS and CDR2 is YFSETQ. The CDR3 has 14 amino acids. The CDR3 region has the DNA TGCGCCAGCAGCTTGGAGGCCAGGGAATACGAGCAGTACTTC. Protein product: CASSLEAREYEQYF.

The chain has TRBV2 and TRBJ2-7, with D maybe TRBD1 (6 bases). Germline CDR1 reads SNHLY; CDR2 reads FYNNEI. V lost 8 bases to trimming and J lost 2 bases, with 16 bases between them. The CDR3 is 14 residues long. DNA of the CDR3: TGTGCCAGCTCTCCATACCGGGACACCTACGAGCAGTACTTC. Amino acid sequence: CASSPYRDTYEQYF.

The chain is built from TRBV5-4 and TRBJ2-7, with D possibly being TRBD1 (5 bases). The CDR3 runs 15 residues. The V and J ends lost 5 bases and 3 bases respectively, with 18 bases between them. Germline CDR1 reads SGHNT; CDR2 reads YYREEE (reference sequence). The CDR3 DNA reads as TGTGCCAGCAGGTCTTCCGGCAGGGAATTCTACGAGCAGTACTTC. Its protein is CASRSSGREFYEQYF. The full variable domain, in which reference TRBV5-4 and TRBJ2-7 provide the parts outside the CDR3, is ETGVTQSPTHLIKTRGQQVTLRCSSQSGHNTVSWYQQALGQGPQFIFQYYREEENGRGNFPPRFSGLQFPNYSSELNVNALELDDSALYLCASRSSGREFYEQYFGPGTRLTVT.

The chain has TRBV28 and TRBJ2-4; possible D gene TRBD2, 6 bases. Germline CDR1 and CDR2: MDHEN and SYDVKM. Between the trimmed V and J ends, which lost 7 bases and 3 bases, there was a span of 16 bases. The CDR3 has 15 amino acids. The CDR3 sequence: CASTRDWGGKNIQYF. The DNA for the CDR3 is TGTGCCAGCACCCGGGACTGGGGAGGCAAAAACATTCAGTACTTC.

The chain employs TRBV7-8 and TRBJ2-5, with 9 bases that match TRBD1. The germline V gene encodes CDR1 SGHVS and CDR2 FQNEAQ. The CDR3 has 12 residues. The V segment lost 8 bases and the J segment 5 bases; nucleotides outside the gene matches: 3. CDR3 region: CASGGTGETQYF. As DNA, the CDR3 is TGTGCCAGCGGGGGGACAGGGGAGACCCAGTACTTC.

Here the CDR3 DNA reads TGCGCCAGCAGCTTGGCCCCAGGGTTGCAAGAGACCCAGTACTTC. It specifies CASSLAPGLQETQYF. The chain recombines TRBV5-1 with TRBJ2-5; perhaps TRBD1 as D (5 bases). The ends were cut back, 0 bases at V and 2 bases at J, with 11 bases in the middle. CDR3 length: 15 residues. Germline V gives CDR1 SGHRS, CDR2 YFSETQ. Looking up the rest from reference TRBV5-1 and TRBJ2-5 gives the full variable domain: KAGVTQTPRYLIKTRGQQVTLSCSPISGHRSVSWYQQTPGQGLQFLFEYFSETQRNKGNFPGRFSGRQFSNSRSEMNVSTLELGDSALYLCASSLAPGLQETQYFGPGTRLLVL.

The CDR3 DNA is TGTGCCAGTAGTATAGCGGTAGCGGGTATCAAAAACATTCAGTACTTC. It is translated as CASSIAVAGIKNIQYF. The chain joins TRBV19 to TRBJ2-4; 7 bases are shared with TRBD2. J was trimmed by 3 bases and V by 1 base; bases with no gene match: 6. Germline loops: CDR1 LNHDA, CDR2 SQIVND (reference sequence). The CDR3 is 16 residues long.